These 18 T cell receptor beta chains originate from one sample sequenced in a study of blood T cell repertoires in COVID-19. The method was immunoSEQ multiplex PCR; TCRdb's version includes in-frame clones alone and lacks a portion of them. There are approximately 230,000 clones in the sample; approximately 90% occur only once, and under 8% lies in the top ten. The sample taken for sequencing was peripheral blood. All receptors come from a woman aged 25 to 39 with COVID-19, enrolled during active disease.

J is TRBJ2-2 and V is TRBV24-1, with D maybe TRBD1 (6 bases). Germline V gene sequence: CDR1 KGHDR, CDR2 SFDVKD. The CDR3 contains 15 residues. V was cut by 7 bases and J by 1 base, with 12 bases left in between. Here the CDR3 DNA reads TGTGCCACCAGGGGACACCCAAAGAACACCGGGGAGCTGTTTTTT. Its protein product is CATRGHPKNTGELFF.

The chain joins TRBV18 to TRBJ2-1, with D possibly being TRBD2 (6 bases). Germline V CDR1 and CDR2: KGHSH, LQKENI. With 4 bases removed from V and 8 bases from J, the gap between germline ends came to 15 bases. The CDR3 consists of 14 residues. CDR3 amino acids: CASSLTEGRDEQFF. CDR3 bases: TGTGCCAGCTCACTAACGGAGGGCCGGGATGAGCAGTTCTTC.

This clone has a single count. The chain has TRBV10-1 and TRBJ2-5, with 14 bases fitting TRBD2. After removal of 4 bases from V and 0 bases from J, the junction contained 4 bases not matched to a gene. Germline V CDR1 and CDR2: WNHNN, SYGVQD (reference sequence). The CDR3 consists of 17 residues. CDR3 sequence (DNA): TGCGCCAGCAGTGTGAGACTAGCGGGGGGGAACCAAGAGACCCAGTACTTC. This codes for CASSVRLAGGNQETQYF.

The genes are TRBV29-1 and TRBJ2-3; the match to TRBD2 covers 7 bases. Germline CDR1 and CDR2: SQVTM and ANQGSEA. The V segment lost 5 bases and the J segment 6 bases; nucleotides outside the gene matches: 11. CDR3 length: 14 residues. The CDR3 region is CSVSGGQLEDTQYF. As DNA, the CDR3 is TGCAGCGTTTCGGGGGGTCAGTTGGAGGATACGCAGTATTTT.

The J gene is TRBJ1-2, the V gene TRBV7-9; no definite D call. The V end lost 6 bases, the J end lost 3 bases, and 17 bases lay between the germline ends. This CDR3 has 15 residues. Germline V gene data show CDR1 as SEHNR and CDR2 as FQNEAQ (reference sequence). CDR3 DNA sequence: TGTGCCAGCAGGAATGCAGGCGGGCTTTACTATGGCTACACCTTC. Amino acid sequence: CASRNAGGLYYGYTF.

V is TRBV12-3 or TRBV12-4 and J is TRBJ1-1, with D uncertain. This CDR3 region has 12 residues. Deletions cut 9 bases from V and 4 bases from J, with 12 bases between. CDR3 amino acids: CASFRSSTEAFF. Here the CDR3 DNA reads TGTGCCAGTTTTCGGAGCTCCACTGAAGCTTTCTTT.

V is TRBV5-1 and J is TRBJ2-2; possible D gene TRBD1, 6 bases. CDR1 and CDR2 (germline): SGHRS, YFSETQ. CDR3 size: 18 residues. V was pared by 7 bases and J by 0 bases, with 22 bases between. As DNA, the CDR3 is TGCGCCAGCCATTTCGCACCCCAGGGGCGCGCGAACACCGGGGAGCTGTTTTTT. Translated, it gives CASHFAPQGRANTGELFF. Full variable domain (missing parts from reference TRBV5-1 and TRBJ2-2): KAGVTQTPRYLIKTRGQQVTLSCSPISGHRSVSWYQQTPGQGLQFLFEYFSETQRNKGNFPGRFSGRQFSNSRSEMNVSTLELGDSALYLCASHFAPQGRANTGELFFGEGSRLTVL.

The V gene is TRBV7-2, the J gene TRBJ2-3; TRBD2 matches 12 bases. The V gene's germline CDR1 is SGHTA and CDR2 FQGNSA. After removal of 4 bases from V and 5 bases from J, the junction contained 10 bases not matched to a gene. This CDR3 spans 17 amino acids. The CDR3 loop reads CASSSRPLAGGQDTQYF. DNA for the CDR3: TGTGCCAGCAGCTCCCGACCTCTAGCGGGGGGGCAAGATACGCAGTATTTT. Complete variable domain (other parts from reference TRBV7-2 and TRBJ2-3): GAGVSQSPSNKVTEKGKDVELRCDPISGHTALYWYRQSLGQGLEFLIYFQGNSAPDKSGLPSDRFSAERTGGSVSTLTIQRTQQEDSAVYLCASSSRPLAGGQDTQYFGPGTRLTVL.

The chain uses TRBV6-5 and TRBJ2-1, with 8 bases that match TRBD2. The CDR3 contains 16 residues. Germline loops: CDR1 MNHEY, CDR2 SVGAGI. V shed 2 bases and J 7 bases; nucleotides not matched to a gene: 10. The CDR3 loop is CASSYTGAGVRNEQFF. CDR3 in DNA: TGTGCCAGCAGTTACACAGGAGCGGGAGTTCGGAATGAGCAGTTCTTC.

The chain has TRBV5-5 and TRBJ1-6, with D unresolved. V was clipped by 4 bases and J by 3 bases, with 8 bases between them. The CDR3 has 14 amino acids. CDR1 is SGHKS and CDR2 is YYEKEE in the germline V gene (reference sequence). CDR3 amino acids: CASSQEGYNSPLHF. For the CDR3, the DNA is TGTGCCAGCAGCCAGGAGGGCTATAATTCACCCCTCCACTTT.

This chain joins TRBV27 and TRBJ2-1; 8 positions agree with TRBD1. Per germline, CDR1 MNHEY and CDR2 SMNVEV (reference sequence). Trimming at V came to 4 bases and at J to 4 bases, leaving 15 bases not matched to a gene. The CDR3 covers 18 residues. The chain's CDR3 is CASSYLTGTGSDYNEQFF. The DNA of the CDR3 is TGTGCCAGCAGTTATCTAACCGGGACAGGATCGGATTACAATGAGCAGTTCTTC.

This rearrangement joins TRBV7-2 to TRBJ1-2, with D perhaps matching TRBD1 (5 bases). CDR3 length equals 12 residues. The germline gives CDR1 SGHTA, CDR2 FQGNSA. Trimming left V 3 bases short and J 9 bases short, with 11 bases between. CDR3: CASSFGGGRYTF. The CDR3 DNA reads TGTGCCAGCAGCTTCGGGGGGGGTCGCTACACCTTC.

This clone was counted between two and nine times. In DNA, the CDR3 is TGTGCCAGCAGCTTAACAGGGGCTGGAAACACCATATATTTT. Translating gives CASSLTGAGNTIYF. This chain links TRBV7-9 with TRBJ1-3; TRBD1 agrees at 7 bases. In germline, CDR1 is SEHNR, CDR2 FQNEAQ (reference sequence). Trimming removed 2 bases from V and 2 bases from J; junction bases left unmatched: 0. The CDR3 extends over 14 amino acids. Drawing the rest from reference TRBV7-9 and TRBJ1-3, the complete variable domain is DTGVSQNPRHKITKRGQNVTFRCDPISEHNRLYWYRQTLGQGPEFLTYFQNEAQLEKSRLLSDRFSAERPKGSFSTLEIQRTEQGDSAMYLCASSLTGAGNTIYFGEGSWLTVV.

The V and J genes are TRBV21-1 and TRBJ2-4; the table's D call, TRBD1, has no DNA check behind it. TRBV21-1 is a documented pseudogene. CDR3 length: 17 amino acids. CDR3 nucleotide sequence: TGTGCCAGCAGCAATCGGAGACAGGAACTAGCCAAAAACATTCAGTACTTC. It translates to CASSNRRQELAKNIQYF.

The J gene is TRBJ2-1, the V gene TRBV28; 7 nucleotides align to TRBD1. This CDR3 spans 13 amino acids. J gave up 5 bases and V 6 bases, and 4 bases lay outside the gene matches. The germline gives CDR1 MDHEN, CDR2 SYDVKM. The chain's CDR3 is CASRRGRDNEQFF. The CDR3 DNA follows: TGTGCCAGCAGAAGGGGGCGCGACAATGAGCAGTTCTTC.

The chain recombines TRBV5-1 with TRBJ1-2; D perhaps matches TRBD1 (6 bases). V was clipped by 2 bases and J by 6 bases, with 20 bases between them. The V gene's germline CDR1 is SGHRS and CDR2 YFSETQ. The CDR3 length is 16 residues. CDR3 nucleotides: TGCGCCAGCAGCTTCACGCAACAGGGCCCCTCGAATGGCTACACCTTC. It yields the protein CASSFTQQGPSNGYTF.

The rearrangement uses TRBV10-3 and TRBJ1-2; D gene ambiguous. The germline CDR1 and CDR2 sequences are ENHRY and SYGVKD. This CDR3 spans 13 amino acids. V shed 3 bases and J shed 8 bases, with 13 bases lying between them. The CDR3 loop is CAISEGQAFGYTF. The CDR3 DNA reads TGTGCCATCAGTGAAGGTCAAGCGTTCGGCTACACCTTC.

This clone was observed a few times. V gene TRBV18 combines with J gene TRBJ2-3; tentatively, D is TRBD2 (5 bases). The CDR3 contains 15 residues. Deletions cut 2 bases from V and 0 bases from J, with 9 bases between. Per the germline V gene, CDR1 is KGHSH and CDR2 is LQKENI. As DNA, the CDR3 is TGTGCCAGCTCACCAGCGAGGGTTAGCACAGATACGCAGTATTTT. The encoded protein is CASSPARVSTDTQYF.